A selection of T cell receptor beta chains follows, all from one sample in a study of blood T cell repertoires in COVID-19. Libraries were prepared by immunoSEQ multiplex PCR; TCRdb keeps only in-frame clonotypes and omits some of them. The sample has some 42,000 clones, 92% seen once. The specimen was peripheral blood. All receptors come from a man aged 45-65 years with active COVID-19. Each CDR3 is given with its conserved first and last residue. The order of the fields is D gene, V gene, clone size, J gene, CDR3 protein, CDR3 DNA. A D gene is named only where the DNA matches it firmly. Clone size, where shown, is once, few, many, or a class for clones that have expanded.

d_call: TRBD1; v_call: TRBV3-1/TRBV3-2; clone_size: -; j_call: TRBJ2-1; cdr3_aa: CASSQPLGQGENEQFF; cdr3_nt: TGTGCCAGCAGCCAACCCCTAGGACAGGGAGAAAATGAGCAGTTCTTC
d_call: TRBD2; v_call: TRBV5-6; clone_size: -; j_call: TRBJ2-7; cdr3_aa: CASSLPSGSGLYEQYF; cdr3_nt: TGTGCCAGCAGCCTACCTAGCGGGAGTGGCCTCTACGAGCAGTACTTC
d_call: TRBD2; v_call: TRBV5-1; clone_size: -; j_call: TRBJ2-1; cdr3_aa: CASSLDLSGRLNEQFF; cdr3_nt: TGCGCCAGCAGCTTGGATCTTAGCGGGAGACTGAATGAGCAGTTCTTC
d_call: -; v_call: TRBV4-2; clone_size: once; j_call: TRBJ1-5; cdr3_aa: CASSPTGPNQPQHF; cdr3_nt: TGTGCCAGCAGCCCCACCGGTCCAAATCAGCCCCAGCATTTT
d_call: TRBD2; v_call: TRBV9; clone_size: -; j_call: TRBJ2-7; cdr3_aa: CASSVAGRTSGYYEQYF; cdr3_nt: TGTGCCAGCAGCGTAGCCGGGAGGACTAGCGGGTACTACGAGCAGTACTTC
d_call: -; v_call: TRBV7-9; clone_size: -; j_call: TRBJ1-1; cdr3_aa: CASSLGSLAGDNTEAFF; cdr3_nt: TGTGCCAGCAGCTTAGGCTCTCTGGCAGGGGATAACACTGAAGCTTTCTTT
d_call: TRBD1; v_call: TRBV7-8; clone_size: -; j_call: TRBJ1-6; cdr3_aa: CASSLDRGPSPLHF; cdr3_nt: TGTGCCAGCAGCTTAGACAGGGGCCCTTCACCCCTCCACTTT
d_call: -; v_call: TRBV5-6; clone_size: -; j_call: TRBJ1-1; cdr3_aa: CASSLESGGMAFF; cdr3_nt: TGTGCCAGCAGCTTGGAGTCGGGGGGAATGGCTTTCTTT
d_call: -; v_call: TRBV5-6; clone_size: -; j_call: TRBJ1-1; cdr3_aa: CASSLVGGPTEAFF; cdr3_nt: TGTGCCAGCAGCTTGGTCGGGGGACCCACTGAAGCTTTCTTT
d_call: TRBD1; v_call: TRBV4-1; clone_size: -; j_call: TRBJ1-1; cdr3_aa: CASSPSPRGRRDTAFF; cdr3_nt: TGCGCCAGCAGCCCTAGCCCCAGGGGGCGAAGAGACACAGCTTTCTTT
d_call: TRBD2; v_call: TRBV2; clone_size: -; j_call: TRBJ2-7; cdr3_aa: CASRGGGYYEQYF; cdr3_nt: TGTGCCAGCAGGGGCGGGGGGTACTACGAGCAGTACTTC
d_call: -; v_call: TRBV29-1; clone_size: -; j_call: TRBJ2-1; cdr3_aa: CSVEDRGGGQFF; cdr3_nt: TGCAGCGTTGAAGATAGGGGCGGTGGGCAGTTCTTC
d_call: TRBD2; v_call: TRBV4-1; clone_size: -; j_call: TRBJ2-1; cdr3_aa: CASSQDRSAGAYNEQFF; cdr3_nt: TGCGCCAGCAGCCAAGATCGATCCGCGGGAGCCTACAATGAGCAGTTCTTC
d_call: -; v_call: TRBV28; clone_size: -; j_call: TRBJ1-2; cdr3_aa: CASSTPGGVFYGYTF; cdr3_nt: TGTGCCAGCAGTACCCCGGGGGGGGTCTTCTATGGCTACACCTTC
d_call: -; v_call: TRBV6-6; clone_size: -; j_call: TRBJ2-2; cdr3_aa: CASSPEGRRTGELFF; cdr3_nt: TGTGCCAGCAGTCCCGAGGGCCGACGGACCGGGGAGCTGTTTTTT
d_call: TRBD1; v_call: TRBV5-1; clone_size: -; j_call: TRBJ1-2; cdr3_aa: CASITYPGQGIHGYTF; cdr3_nt: TGCGCCAGCATTACTTATCCGGGACAGGGTATACATGGCTACACCTTC
d_call: -; v_call: TRBV30; clone_size: -; j_call: TRBJ1-5; cdr3_aa: CAWSVSAATSNQPQHF; cdr3_nt: TGTGCCTGGAGTGTATCGGCAGCGACTAGCAATCAGCCCCAGCATTTT
d_call: TRBD2; v_call: TRBV7-3; clone_size: -; j_call: TRBJ2-3; cdr3_aa: CASSPARLAGTRLDTQYF; cdr3_nt: TGTGCCAGCAGCCCGGCCCGACTAGCGGGAACGAGGTTAGATACGCAGTATTTT